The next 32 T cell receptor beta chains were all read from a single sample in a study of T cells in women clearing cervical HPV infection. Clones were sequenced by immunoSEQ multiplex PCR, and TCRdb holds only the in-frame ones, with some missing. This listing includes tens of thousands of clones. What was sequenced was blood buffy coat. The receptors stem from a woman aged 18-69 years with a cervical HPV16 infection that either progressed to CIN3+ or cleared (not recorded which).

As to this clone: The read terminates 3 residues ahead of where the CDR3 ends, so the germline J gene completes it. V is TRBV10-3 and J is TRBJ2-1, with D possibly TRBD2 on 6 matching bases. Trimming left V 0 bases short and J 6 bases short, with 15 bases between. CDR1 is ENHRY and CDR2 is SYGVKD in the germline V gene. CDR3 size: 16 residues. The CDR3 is CAISESEGSLVNEQFF. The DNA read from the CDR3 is TGTGCCATCAGTGAGTCGGAGGGTAGTTTGGTCAATGAG.

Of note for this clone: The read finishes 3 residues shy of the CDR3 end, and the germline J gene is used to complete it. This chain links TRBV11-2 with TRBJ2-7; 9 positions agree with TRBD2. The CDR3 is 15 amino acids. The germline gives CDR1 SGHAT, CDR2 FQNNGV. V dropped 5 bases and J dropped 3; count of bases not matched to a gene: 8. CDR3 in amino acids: CASSKTSGEGYEQYF. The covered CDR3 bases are TGTGCCAGCAGCAAGACTAGCGGAGAAGGCTACGAG.

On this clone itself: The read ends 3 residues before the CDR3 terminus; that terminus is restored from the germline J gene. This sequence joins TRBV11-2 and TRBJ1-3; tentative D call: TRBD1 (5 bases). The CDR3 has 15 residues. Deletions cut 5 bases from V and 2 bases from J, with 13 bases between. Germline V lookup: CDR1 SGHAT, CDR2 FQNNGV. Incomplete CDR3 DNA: TGTGCCAGCAGCCTAACAGGTTCTACTGGAAACACC. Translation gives CASSLTGSTGNT. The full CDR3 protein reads CASSLTGSTGNTIYF.

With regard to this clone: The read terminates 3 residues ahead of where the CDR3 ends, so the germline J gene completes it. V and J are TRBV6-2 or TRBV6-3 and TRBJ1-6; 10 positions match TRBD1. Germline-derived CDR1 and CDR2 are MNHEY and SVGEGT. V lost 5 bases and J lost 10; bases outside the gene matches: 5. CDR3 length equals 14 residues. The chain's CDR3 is CASSRDRGGSPLHF. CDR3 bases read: TGTGCCAGCAGTAGGGACAGGGGTGGCTCACCC.

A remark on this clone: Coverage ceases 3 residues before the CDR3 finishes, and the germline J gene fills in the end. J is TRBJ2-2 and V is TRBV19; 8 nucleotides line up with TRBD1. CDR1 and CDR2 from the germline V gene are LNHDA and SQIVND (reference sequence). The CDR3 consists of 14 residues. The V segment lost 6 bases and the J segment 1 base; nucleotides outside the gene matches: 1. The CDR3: CASRGTGNTGELFF. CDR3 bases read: TGTGCCAGTAGGGGGACAGGGAACACCGGGGAG.

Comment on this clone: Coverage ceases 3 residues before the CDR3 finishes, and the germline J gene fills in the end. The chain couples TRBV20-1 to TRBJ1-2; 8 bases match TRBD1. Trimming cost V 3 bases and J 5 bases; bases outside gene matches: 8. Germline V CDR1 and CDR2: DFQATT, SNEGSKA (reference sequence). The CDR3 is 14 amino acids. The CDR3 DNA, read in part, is TGCAGTGCTAGTTCGCAGGGGGCGCGGTATGGC. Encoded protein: CSASSQGARYG. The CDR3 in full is CSASSQGARYGYTF.

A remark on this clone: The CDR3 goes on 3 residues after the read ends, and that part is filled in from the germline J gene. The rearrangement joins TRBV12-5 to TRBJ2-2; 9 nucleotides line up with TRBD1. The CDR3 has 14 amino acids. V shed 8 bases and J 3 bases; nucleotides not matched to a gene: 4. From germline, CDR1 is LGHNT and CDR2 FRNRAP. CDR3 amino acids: CASLGQGDTGELFF. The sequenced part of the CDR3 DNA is TGTGCTAGTCTGGGACAGGGAGACACCGGGGAG.

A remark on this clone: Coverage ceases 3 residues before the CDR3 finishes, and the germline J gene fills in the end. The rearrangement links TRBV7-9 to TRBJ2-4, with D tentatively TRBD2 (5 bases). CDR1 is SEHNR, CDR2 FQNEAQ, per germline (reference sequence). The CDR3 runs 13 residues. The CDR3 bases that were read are TGTGCCAGCAGCTTAGACTTAGACTATGGT. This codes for CASSLDLDYG. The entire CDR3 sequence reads CASSLDLDYGQYF.

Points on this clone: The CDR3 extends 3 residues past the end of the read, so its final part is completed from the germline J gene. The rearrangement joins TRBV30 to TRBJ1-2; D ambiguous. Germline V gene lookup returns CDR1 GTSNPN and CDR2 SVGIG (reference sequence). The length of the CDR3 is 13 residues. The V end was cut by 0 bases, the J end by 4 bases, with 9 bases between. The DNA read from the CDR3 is TGTGCCTGGAGTGTAACAGATCGCTATGGC. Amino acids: CAWSVTDRYG. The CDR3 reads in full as CAWSVTDRYGYTF.

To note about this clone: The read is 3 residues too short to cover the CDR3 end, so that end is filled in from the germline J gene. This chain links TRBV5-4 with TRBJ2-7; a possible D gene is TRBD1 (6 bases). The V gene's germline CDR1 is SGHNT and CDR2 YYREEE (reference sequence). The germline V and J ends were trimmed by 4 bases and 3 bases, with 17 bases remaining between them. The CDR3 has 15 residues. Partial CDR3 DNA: TGTGCCAGCAGCCTGTCGTGGCAGGGGCTCTACGAG. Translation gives CASSLSWQGLYE. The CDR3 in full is CASSLSWQGLYEQYF.

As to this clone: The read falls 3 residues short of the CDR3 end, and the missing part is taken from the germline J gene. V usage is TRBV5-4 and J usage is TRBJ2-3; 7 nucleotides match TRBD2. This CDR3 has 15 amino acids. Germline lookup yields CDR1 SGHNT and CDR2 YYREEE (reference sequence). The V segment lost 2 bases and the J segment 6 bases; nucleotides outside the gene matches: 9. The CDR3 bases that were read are TGTGCCAGCAGCTTCTTGAGCGGGGAGGGGGATACG. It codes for CASSFLSGEGDT. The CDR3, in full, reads CASSFLSGEGDTQYF.

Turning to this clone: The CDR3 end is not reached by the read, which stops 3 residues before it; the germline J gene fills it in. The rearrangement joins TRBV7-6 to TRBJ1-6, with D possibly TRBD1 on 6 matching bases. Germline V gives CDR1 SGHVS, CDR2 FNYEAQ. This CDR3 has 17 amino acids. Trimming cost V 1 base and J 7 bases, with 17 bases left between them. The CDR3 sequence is CASSLGRGGRVNSPLHF. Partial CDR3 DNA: TGTGCCAGCAGCTTAGGCAGAGGGGGTAGGGTGAATTCACCC.

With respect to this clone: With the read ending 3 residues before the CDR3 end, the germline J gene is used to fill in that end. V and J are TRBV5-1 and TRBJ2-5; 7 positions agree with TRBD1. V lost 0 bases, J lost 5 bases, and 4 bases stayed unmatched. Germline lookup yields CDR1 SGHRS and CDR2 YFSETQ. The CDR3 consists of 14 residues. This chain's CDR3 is CASSLGTGAETQYF. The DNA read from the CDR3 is TGCGCCAGCAGCTTGGGCACAGGGGCGGAGACC.

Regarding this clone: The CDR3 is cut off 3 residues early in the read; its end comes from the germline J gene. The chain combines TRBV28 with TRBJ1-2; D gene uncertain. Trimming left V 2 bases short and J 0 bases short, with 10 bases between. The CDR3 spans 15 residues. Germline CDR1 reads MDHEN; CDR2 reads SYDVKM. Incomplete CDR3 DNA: TGTGCCAGCAGTTTAACATCGGGTACTAACTATGGC. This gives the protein CASSLTSGTNYG. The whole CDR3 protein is CASSLTSGTNYGYTF.

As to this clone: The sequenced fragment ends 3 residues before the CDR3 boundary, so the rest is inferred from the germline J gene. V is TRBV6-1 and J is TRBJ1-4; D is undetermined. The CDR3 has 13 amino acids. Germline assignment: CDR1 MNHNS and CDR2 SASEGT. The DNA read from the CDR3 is TGTGCCAGCAGTGAAACGCCTAATTCACCA. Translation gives CASSETPNSP. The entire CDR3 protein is CASSETPNSPLFF.

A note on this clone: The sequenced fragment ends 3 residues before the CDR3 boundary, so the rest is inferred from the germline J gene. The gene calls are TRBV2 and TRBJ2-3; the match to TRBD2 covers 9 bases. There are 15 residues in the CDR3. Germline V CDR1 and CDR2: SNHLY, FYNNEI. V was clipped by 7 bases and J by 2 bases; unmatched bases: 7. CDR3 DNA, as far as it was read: TGTGCCAGCAACCGGGCGGGGGGGCCCACAGATACG. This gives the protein CASNRAGGPTDT. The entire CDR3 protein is CASNRAGGPTDTQYF.

CDR3 DNA, as far as it was read: TGCGCCAGCAGCCAAGGGACAGGGATCCAGCCC. The encoded protein is CASSQGTGIQP. The full CDR3 sequence reads CASSQGTGIQPQHF. The chain carries TRBV4-1 and TRBJ1-5, with 8 nucleotides matching TRBD1. The read halts 3 residues ahead of the CDR3 end, with the missing end drawn from the germline J gene. CDR3 size: 14 residues. V was pared by 1 base and J by 7 bases, with 3 bases of the junction left unmatched. Germline V gene data show CDR1 as MGHRA and CDR2 as YSYEKL.

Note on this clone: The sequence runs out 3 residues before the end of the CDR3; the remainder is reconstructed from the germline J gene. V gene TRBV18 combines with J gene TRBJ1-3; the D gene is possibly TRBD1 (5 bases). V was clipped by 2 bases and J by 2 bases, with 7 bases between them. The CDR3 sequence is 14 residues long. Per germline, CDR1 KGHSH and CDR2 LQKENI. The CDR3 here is CASSPGQTGNTIYF. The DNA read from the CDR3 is TGTGCCAGCTCACCAGGACAAACTGGAAACACC.

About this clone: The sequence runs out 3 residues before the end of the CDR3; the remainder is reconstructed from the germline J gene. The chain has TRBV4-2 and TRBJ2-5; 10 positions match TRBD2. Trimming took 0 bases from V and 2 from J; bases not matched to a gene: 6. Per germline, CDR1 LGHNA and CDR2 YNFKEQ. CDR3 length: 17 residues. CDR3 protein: CASSQDPSGGRQETQYF. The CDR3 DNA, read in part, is TGTGCCAGCAGCCAAGATCCTAGCGGGGGCCGACAAGAGACC.

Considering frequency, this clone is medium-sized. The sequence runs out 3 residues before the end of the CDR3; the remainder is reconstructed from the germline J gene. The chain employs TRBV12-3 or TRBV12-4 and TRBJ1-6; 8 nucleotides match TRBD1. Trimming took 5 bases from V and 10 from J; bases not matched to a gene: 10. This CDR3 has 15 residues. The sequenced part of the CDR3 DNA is TGTGCCAGCAGTCGTCAGGGGGCGCTTGGCTCACCC. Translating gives CASSRQGALGSP. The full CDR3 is CASSRQGALGSPLHF.

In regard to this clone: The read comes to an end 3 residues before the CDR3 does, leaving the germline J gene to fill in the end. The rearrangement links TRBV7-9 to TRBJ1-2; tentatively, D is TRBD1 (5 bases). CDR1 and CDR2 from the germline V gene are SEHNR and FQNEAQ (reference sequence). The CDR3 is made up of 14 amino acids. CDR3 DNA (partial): TGTGCCAGCAGCTTAGTCGCCAGGGCCTACGAC. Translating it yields CASSLVARAYD. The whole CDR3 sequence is CASSLVARAYDYTF.

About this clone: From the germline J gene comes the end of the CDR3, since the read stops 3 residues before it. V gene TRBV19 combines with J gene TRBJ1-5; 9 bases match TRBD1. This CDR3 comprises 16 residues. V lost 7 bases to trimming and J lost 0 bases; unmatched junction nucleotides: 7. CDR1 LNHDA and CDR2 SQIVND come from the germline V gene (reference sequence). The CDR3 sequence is CASKKGQGNSNQPQHF. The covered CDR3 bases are TGTGCCAGTAAAAAGGGACAGGGAAATAGCAATCAGCCC.

The sequenced part of the CDR3 DNA is TGTGCCAGCAGCTTGAGGCAGGGTGGGAACGAG. It translates to CASSLRQGGNE. The whole CDR3 protein is CASSLRQGGNEQYF. The V call is TRBV7-9, the J call TRBJ2-7; tentatively, D is TRBD1 (5 bases). The CDR3 end is not reached by the read, which stops 3 residues before it; the germline J gene fills it in. Germline-derived CDR1 and CDR2 are SEHNR and FQNEAQ (reference sequence). The V gene lost 3 bases and the J gene lost 5 bases, with 14 bases spanning the gap. CDR3 length: 14 amino acids.

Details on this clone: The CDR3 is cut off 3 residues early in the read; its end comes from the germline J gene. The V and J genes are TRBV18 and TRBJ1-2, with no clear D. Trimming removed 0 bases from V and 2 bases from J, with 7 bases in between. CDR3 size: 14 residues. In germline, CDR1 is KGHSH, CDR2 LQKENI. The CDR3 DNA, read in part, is TGTGCCAGCTCACCACCGTTCAGAAACTATGGC. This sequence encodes CASSPPFRNYG. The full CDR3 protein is CASSPPFRNYGYTF.

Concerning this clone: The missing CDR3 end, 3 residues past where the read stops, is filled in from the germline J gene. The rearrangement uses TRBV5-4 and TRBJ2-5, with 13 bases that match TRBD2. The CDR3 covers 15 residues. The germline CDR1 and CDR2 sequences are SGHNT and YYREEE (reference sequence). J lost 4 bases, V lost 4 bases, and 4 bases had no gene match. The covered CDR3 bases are TGTGCCAGCAGCCGGACTAGCGGGAGTGGAGAGACC. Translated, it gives CASSRTSGSGET. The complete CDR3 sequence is CASSRTSGSGETQYF.

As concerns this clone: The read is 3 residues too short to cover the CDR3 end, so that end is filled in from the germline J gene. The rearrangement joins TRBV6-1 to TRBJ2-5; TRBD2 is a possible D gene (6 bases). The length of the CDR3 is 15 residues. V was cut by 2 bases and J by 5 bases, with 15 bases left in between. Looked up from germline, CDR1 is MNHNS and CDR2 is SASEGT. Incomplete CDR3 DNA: TGTGCCAGCAGTGAATTCGGGGGAGGTAGGGAGACC. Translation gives CASSEFGGGRET. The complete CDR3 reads CASSEFGGGRETQYF.

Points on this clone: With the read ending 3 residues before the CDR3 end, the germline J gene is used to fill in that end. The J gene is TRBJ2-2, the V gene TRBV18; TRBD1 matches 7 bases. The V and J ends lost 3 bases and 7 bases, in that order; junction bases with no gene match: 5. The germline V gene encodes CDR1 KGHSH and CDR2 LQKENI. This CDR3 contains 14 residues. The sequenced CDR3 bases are TGTGCCAGCTCACCCCGACAGGGCGACGGGGAG. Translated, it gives CASSPRQGDGE. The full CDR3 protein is CASSPRQGDGELFF.

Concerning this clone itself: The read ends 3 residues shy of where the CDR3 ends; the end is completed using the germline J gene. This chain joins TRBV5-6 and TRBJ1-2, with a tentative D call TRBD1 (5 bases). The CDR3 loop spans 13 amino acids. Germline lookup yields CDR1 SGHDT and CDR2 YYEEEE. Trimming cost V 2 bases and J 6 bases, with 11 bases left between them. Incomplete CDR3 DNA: TGTGCCAGCAGCTTCCCAGGGAATGATGGC. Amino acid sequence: CASSFPGNDG. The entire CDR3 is CASSFPGNDGYTF.

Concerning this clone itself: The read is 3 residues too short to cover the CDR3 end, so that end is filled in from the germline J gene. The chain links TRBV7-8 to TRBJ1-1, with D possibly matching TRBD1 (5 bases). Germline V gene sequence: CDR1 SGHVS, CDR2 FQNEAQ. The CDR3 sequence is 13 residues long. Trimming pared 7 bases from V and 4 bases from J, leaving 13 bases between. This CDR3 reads CASTRGAVTEAFF. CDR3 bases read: TGTGCCAGCACCCGCGGGGCGGTCACTGAA.

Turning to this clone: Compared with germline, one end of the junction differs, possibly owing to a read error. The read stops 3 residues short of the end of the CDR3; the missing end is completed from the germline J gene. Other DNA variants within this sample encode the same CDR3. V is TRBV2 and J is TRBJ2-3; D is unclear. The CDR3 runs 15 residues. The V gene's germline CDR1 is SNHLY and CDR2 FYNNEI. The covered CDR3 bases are TGTGCTAGCAGTGAAATACCCAGGTGGGCAGATACG. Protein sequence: CASSEIPRWADT. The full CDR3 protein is CASSEIPRWADTQYF.

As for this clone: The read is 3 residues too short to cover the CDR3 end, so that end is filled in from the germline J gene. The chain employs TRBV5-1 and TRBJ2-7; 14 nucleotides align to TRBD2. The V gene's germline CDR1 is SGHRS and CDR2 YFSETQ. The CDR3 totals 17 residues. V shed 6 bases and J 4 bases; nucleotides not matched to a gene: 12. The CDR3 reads CASNRTSGRWGGYEQYF. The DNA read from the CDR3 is TGCGCCAGCAACAGGACTAGCGGGAGGTGGGGGGGTTACGAG.

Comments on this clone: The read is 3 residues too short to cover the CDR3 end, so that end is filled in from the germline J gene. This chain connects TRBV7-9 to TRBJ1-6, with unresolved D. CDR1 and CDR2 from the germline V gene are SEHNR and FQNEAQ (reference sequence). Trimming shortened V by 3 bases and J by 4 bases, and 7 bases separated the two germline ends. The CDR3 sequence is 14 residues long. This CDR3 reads CASSFGDYNSPLHF. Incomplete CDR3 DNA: TGTGCCAGCAGCTTCGGGGATTATAATTCACCC.